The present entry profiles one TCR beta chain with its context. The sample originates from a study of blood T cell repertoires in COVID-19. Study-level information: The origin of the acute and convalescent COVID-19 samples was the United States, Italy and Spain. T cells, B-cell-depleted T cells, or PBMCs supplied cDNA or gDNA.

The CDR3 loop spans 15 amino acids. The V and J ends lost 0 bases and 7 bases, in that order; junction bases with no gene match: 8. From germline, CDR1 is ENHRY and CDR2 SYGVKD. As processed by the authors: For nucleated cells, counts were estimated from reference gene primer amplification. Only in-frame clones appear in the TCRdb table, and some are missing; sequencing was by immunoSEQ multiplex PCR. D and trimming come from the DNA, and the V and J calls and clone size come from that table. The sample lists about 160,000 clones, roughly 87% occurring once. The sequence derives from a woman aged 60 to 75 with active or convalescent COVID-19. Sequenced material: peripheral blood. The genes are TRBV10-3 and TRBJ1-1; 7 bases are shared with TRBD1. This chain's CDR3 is CAISESRGPFDEAFF. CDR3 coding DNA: TGTGCCATCAGTGAGTCAAGGGGGCCATTCGATGAAGCTTTCTTT.